The clone carrying this T cell receptor beta chain is a singleton in its sample. Its antigen remains unknown. This entry is derived from a study of CD8 T cells in Susac syndrome. General study points: The study acknowledged a relatively small number of individuals in its TCR sequencing and HLA analysis.

TCR beta sequencing was performed on blood CD8+ and CD4+ T cells. Isolation of CD8+ and CD4+ T cells was performed negatively, whereas enrichment of TEMRA cells was done by FACS. An input of roughly 0.5 to 1 ug of RNA was subjected to reverse transcription using random hexamers. MiXCR, run by TCRdb on the immunoSEQ multiplex PCR reads, gives a single entry per CDR3 protein. The data show about 130,000 distinct CDR3 sequences, about 95% seen once. This CDR3 has 15 amino acids. Germline-derived CDR1 and CDR2 are LGHNA and YNFKEQ. The ends were cut back, 1 base at V and 4 bases at J, with 14 bases in the middle.

This clonotype was sampled from a human donor in good health. The chain couples TRBV4-2 to TRBJ2-7, with D possibly TRBD1 on 6 matching bases. The sample consisted of CD4+ T cells from PBMCs. The CDR3 here is CASSQVGGTPYEQYF. The CDR3 nucleotides read TGTGCCAGCAGCCAAGTAGGGGGAACCCCTTACGAGCAGTACTTC.